The clone carrying this T cell receptor beta chain was seen at least ten times. The data were obtained in a study of blood T cells in healthy people across ages. A second PCR, run for roughly 6 to 11 cycles, used a sample-barcoded 5' primer plus a J-beta primer mix. TCRdb called the 5' RACE reads again in MiXCR, with one record for every CDR3 protein. The sample carries 600,000 or so distinct CDR3 sequences, about 30% recorded once. The CDR3 is 14 amino acids. Trimming took off 6 bases at V and 0 bases at J, with 13 bases between the two ends. The germline V gene encodes CDR1 DFQATT and CDR2 SNEGSKA (reference sequence).

Sample: blood. This rearrangement joins TRBV20-1 to TRBJ2-3, with D uncertain. The clonotype comes from a woman aged 80 or over in good health. This CDR3 is CSARYVGSTDTQYF. CDR3 nucleotide sequence: TGCAGTGCCAGATATGTCGGGAGCACAGATACGCAGTATTTT.